What follows is one TCR beta chain and its context. The V end was cut by 0 bases, the J end by 5 bases, with 14 bases between. The CDR3 loop spans 15 amino acids. Germline V CDR1 and CDR2: SGDLS, YYNGEE. This record comes from a study of blood T cell repertoires in COVID-19. Study overall: Italy, Spain and the United States were the sources of the convalescent and acute COVID-19 samples. The cDNA or gDNA used as material had been derived from T cells, B-cell-depleted T cells, or PBMCs.

In the source study's methods: Nucleated cell number was recorded as an estimate derived from reference gene primer amplification. TCRdb's table, derived via immunoSEQ multiplex PCR, lists solely in-frame clones and lacks some. That table supplies the V and J calls and clone size; D and trimming were determined from the DNA. The table has approximately 180,000 clones, around 90% seen once. The chain has TRBV9 and TRBJ1-1, with D perhaps TRBD1 (6 bases). The sample consisted of peripheral blood. The TCR comes from a man between 45 and 60 years old with acute or convalescent COVID-19. As DNA, the CDR3 is TGTGCCAGCAGCGTAGAAGTCAGGGGAGAGACTGAAGCTTTCTTT. It yields the protein CASSVEVRGETEAFF.